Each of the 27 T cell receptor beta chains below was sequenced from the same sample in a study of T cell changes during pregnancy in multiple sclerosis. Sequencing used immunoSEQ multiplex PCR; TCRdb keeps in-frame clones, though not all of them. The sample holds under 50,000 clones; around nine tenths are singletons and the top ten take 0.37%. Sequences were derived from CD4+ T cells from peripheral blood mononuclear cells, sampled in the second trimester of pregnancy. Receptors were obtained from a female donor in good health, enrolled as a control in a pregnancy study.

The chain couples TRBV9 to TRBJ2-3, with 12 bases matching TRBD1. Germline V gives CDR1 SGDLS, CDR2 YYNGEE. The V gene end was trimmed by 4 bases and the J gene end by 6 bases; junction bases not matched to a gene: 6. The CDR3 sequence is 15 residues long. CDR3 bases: TGTGCCAGCAGCCCGGGACAGGGGGCAGGGGATACGCAGTATTTT. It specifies CASSPGQGAGDTQYF.

CDR3: CAWGRGGLYEQYF. CDR3 in DNA: TGTGCCTGGGGGCGGGGCGGACTTTACGAGCAGTACTTC. The chain couples TRBV30 to TRBJ2-7, with a tentative D call TRBD2 (6 bases). The CDR3 is 13 residues long. Trimming took 5 bases from V and 4 from J, leaving 15 bases between them. Germline lookup yields CDR1 GTSNPN and CDR2 SVGIG (reference sequence).

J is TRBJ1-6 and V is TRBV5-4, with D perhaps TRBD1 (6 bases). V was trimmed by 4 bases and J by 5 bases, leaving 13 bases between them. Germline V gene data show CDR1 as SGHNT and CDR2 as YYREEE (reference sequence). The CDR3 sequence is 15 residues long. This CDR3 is CASSLAGADNSPLHF. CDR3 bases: TGTGCCAGCAGCCTCGCGGGGGCCGATAATTCACCCCTCCACTTT.

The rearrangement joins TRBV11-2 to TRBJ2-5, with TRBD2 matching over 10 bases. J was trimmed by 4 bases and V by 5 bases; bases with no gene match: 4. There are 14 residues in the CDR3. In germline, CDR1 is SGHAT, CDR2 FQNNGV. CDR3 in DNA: TGTGCCAGCAGCCTGGGACTAGCGTCAGAGACCCAGTACTTC. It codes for CASSLGLASETQYF.

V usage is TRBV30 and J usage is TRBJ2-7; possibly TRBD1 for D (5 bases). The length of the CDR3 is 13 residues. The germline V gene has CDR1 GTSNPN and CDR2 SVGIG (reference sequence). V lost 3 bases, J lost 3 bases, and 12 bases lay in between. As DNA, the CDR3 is TGTGCCTGGAGACCGGACACAAACTACGAGCAGTACTTC. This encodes CAWRPDTNYEQYF.

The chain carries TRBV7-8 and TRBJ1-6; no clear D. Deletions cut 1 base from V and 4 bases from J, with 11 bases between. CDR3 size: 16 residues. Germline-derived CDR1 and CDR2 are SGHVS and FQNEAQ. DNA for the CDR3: TGTGCCAGCAGCTTAGATTCAGGACTGTATAATTCACCCCTCCACTTT. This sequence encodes CASSLDSGLYNSPLHF.

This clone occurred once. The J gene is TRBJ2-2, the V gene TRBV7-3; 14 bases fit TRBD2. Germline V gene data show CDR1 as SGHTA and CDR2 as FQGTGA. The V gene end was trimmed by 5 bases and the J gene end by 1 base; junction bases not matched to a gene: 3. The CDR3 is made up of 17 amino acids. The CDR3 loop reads CASSLGTSGGNTGELFF. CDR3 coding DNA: TGTGCCAGCAGCCTTGGGACTAGCGGGGGGAACACCGGGGAGCTGTTTTTT.

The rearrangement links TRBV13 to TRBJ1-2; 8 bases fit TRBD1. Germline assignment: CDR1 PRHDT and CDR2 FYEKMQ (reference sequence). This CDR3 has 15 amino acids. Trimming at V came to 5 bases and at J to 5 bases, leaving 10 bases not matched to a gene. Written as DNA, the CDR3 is TGTGCCAGCAGCGAGCCAGACAGGGGTTCGTATGGCTACACCTTC. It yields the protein CASSEPDRGSYGYTF. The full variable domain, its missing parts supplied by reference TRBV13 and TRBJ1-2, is AAGVIQSPRHLIKEKRETATLKCYPIPRHDTVYWYQQGPGQDPQFLISFYEKMQSDKGSIPDRFSAQQFSDYHSELNMSSLELGDSALYFCASSEPDRGSYGYTFGSGTRLTVV.

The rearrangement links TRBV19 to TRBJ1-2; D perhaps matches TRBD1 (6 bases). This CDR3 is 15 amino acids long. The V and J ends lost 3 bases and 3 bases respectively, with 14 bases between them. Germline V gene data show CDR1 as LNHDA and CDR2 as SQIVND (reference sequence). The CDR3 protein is CASSIGRGADYGYTF. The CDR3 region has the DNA TGTGCCAGTAGTATCGGGCGGGGGGCGGACTATGGCTACACCTTC.

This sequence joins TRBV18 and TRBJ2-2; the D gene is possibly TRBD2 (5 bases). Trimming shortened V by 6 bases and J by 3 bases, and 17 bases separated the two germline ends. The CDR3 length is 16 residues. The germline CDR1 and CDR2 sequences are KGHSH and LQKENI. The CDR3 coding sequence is TGTGCCAGCTCTCCCCTGACCGGGATGGACACCGGGGAGCTGTTTTTT. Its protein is CASSPLTGMDTGELFF.

In DNA, the CDR3 is TGTGCCAGCAGCGTAGGAGGGGGGGGGTCAAGCACAGATACGCAGTATTTT. Protein: CASSVGGGGSSTDTQYF. V and J are TRBV9 and TRBJ2-3, with D possibly TRBD2 on 7 matching bases. This CDR3 is built from 17 residues. From germline, CDR1 is SGDLS and CDR2 YYNGEE. With 0 bases removed from V and 0 bases from J, the gap between germline ends came to 14 bases. Looking up the rest from reference TRBV9 and TRBJ2-3 gives the full variable domain: DSGVTQTPKHLITATGQRVTLRCSPRSGDLSVYWYQQSLDQGLQFLIQYYNGEERAKGNILERFSAQQFPDLHSELNLSSLELGDSALYFCASSVGGGGSSTDTQYFGPGTRLTVL.

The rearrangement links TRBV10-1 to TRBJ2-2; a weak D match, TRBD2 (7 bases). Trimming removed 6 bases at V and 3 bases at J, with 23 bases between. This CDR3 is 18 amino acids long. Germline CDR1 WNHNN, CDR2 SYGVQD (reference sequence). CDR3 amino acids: CASSGEGQQGRDTGELFF. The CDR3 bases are TGCGCCAGCAGCGGGGAGGGCCAACAGGGTAGGGACACCGGGGAGCTGTTTTTT.

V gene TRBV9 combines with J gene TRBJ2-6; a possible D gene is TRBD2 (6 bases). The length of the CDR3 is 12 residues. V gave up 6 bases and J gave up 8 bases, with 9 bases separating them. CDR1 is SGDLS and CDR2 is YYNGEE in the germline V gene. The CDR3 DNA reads TGTGCCAGCACCGCGGGAACCAACGTCCTGACTTTC. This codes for CASTAGTNVLTF.

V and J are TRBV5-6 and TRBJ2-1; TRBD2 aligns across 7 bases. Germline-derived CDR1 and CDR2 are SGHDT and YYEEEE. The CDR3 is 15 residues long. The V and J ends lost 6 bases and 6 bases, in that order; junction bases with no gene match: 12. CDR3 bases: TGTGCCAGCATATTTGGGACGGGGGAGGGCAATGAGCAGTTCTTC. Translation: CASIFGTGEGNEQFF.

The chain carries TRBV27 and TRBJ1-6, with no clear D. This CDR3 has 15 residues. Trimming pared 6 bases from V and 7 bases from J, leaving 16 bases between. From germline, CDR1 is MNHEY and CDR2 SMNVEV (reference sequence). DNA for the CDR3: TGTGCCAGCAGGATCGAGGGTCCAGGCAATTCACCCCTCCACTTT. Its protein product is CASRIEGPGNSPLHF.

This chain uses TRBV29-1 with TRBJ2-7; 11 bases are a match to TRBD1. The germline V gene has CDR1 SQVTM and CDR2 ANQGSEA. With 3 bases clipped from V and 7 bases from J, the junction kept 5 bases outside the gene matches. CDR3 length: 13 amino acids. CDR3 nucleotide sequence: TGCAGCGTTGACGGACAGGGGGCGGGGGAGCAGTACTTC. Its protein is CSVDGQGAGEQYF.

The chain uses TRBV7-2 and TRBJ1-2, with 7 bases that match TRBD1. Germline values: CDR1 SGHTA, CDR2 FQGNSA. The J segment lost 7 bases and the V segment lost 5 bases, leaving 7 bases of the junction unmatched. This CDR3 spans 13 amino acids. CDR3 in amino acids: CASSTGQSGGYTF. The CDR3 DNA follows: TGTGCCAGCAGCACGGGACAGAGTGGTGGCTACACCTTC.

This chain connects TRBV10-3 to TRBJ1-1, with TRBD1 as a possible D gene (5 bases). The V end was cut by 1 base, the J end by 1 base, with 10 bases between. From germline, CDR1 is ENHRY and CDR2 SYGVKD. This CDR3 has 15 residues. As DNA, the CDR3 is TGTGCCATCAGTGAGTTCCCGGGGGAGAACACTGAAGCTTTCTTT. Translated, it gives CAISEFPGENTEAFF.

The CDR3 reads CASASGPPEATNEKLFF. In nucleotides, the CDR3 is TGTGCCAGCGCATCAGGTCCCCCAGAAGCAACTAATGAAAAACTGTTTTTT. This chain uses TRBV9 with TRBJ1-4, with D unclear. CDR3 size: 17 residues. Germline V gives CDR1 SGDLS, CDR2 YYNGEE. V dropped 7 bases and J dropped 0 bases, with 19 bases sitting between them.

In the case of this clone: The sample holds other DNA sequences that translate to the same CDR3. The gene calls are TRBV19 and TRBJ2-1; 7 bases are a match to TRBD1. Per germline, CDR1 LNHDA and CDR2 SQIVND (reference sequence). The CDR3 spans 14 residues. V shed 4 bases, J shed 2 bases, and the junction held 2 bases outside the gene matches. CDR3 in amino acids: CASSKGGAYNEQFF. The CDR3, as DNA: TGTGCCAGTAGTAAAGGGGGCGCCTACAATGAGCAGTTCTTC.

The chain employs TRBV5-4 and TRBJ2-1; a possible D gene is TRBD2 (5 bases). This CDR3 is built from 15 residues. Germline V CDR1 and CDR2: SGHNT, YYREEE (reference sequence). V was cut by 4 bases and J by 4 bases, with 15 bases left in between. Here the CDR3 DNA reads TGTGCCAGCAGCCCTCTGGGAGACACTTACAATGAGCAGTTCTTC. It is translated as CASSPLGDTYNEQFF.

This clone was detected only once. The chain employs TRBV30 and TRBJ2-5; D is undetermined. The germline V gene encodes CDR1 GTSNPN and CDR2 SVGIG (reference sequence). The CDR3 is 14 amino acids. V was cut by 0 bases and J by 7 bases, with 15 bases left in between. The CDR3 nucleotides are TGTGCCTGGAGTGTAGTCACCCAGGTGGGGACCCAGTACTTC. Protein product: CAWSVVTQVGTQYF.

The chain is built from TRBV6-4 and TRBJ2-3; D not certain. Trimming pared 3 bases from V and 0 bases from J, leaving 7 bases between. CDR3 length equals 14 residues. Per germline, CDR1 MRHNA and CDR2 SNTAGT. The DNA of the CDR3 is TGTGCCAGCAGTGAGTCCTCTAGCACAGATACGCAGTATTTT. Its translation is CASSESSSTDTQYF.

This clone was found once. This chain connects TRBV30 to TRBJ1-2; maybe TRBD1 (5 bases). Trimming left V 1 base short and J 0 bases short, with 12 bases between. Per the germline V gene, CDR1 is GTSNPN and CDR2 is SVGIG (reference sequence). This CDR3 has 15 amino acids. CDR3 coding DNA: TGTGCCTGGAGTGGAATCAGGGAAGCTAACTATGGCTACACCTTC. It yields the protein CAWSGIREANYGYTF.

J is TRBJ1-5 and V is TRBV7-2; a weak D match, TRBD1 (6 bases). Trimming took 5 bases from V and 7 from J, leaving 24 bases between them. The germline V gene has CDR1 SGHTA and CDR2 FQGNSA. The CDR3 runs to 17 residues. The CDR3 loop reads CASSAQLLRGFGQPQHF. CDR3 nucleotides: TGTGCCAGCAGCGCACAACTACTCAGGGGTTTTGGACAGCCCCAGCATTTT.

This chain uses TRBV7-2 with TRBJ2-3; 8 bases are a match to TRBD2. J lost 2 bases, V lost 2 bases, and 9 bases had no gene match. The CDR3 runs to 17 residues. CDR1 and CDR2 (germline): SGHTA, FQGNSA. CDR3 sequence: CASSLLGSGGPTDTQYF. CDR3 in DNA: TGTGCCAGCAGCTTATTAGGGAGCGGGGGACCCACAGATACGCAGTATTTT.

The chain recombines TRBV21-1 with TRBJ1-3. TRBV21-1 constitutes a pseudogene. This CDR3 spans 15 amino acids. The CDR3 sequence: CASIRRRGSGNTIYF. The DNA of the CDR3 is TGTGCCAGCATCCGAAGACGGGGCTCTGGAAACACCATATATTTT.